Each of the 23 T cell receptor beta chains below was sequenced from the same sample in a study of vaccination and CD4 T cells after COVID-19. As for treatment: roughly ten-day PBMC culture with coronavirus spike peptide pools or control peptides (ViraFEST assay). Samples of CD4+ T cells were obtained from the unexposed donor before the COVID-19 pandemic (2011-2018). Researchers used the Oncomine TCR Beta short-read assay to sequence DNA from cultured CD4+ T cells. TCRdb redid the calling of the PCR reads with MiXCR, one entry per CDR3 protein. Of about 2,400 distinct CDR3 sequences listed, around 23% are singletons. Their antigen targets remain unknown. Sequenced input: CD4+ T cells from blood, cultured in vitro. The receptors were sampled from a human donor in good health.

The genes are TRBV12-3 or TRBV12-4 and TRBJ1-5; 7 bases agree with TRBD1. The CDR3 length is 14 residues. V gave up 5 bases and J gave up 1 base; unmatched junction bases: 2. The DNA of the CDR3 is TGTGCCAGCAGTGTACAGGGGAGCAATCAGCCCCAGCATTTT. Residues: CASSVQGSNQPQHF.

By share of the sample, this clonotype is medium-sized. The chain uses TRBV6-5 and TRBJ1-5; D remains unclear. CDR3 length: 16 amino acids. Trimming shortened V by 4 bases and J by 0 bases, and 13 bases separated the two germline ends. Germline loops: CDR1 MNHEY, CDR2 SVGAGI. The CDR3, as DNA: TGTGCCAGCAGTTTAACTCCGGGGTCTAGCAATCAGCCCCAGCATTTT. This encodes CASSLTPGSSNQPQHF.

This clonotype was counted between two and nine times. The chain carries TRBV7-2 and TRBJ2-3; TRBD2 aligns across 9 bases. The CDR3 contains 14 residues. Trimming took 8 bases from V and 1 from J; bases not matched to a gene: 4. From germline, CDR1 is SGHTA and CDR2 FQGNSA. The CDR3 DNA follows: TGTGCCAGCGGTTTAGCGGGGGGCACAGATACGCAGTATTTT. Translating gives CASGLAGGTDTQYF.

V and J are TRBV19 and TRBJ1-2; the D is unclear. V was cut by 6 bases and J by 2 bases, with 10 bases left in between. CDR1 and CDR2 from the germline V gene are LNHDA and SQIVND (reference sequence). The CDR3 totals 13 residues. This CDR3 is CASRLGQNYGYTF. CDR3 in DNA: TGTGCCAGTAGGCTCGGTCAGAACTATGGCTACACCTTC.

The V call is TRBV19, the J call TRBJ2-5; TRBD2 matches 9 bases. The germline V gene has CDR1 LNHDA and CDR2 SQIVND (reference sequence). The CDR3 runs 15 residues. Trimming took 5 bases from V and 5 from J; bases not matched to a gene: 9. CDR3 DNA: TGTGCCAGTAGTTCCGTTAGCGGGGGCAGCGAGACCCAGTACTTC. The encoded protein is CASSSVSGGSETQYF. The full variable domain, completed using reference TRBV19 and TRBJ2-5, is DGGITQSPKYLFRKEGQNVTLSCEQNLNHDAMYWYRQDPGQGLRLIYYSQIVNDFQKGDIAEGYSVSREKKESFPLTVTSAQKNPTAFYLCASSSVSGGSETQYFGPGTRLLVL.

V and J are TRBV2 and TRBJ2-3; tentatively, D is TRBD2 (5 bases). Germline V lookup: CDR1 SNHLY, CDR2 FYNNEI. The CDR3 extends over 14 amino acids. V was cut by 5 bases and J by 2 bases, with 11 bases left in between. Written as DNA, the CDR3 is TGTGCCAGCAGTAGACTAACATACACAGATACGCAGTATTTT. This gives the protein CASSRLTYTDTQYF.

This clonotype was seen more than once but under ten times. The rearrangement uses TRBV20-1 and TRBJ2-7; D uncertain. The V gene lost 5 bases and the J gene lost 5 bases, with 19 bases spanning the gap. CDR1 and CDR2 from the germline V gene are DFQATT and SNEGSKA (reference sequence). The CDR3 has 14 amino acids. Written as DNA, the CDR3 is TGCAGTGCTCCTAACCTGCAAACGGCCGACGAGCAGTACTTC. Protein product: CSAPNLQTADEQYF.

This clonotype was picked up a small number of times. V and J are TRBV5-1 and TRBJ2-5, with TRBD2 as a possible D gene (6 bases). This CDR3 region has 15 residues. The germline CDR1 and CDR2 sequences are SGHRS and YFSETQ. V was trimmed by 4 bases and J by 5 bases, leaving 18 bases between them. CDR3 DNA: TGCGCCAGCAGCACTGCAGGAGGGGCCTTTGAGACCCAGTACTTC. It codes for CASSTAGGAFETQYF. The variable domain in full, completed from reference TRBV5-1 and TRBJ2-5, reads KAGVTQTPRYLIKTRGQQVTLSCSPISGHRSVSWYQQTPGQGLQFLFEYFSETQRNKGNFPGRFSGRQFSNSRSEMNVSTLELGDSALYLCASSTAGGAFETQYFGPGTRLLVL.

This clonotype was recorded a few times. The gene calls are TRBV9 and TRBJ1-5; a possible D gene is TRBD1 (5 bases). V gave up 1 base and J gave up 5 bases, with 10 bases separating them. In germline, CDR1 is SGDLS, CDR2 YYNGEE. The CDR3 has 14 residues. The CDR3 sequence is CASSVTGTDQPQHF. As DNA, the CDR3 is TGTGCCAGCAGCGTAACGGGGACCGATCAGCCCCAGCATTTT.

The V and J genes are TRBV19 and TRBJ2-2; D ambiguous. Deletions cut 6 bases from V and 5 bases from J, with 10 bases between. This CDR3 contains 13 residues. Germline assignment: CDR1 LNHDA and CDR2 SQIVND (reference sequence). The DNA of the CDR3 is TGTGCCAGTAGGTCTACTTCGACCGGGGAGCTGTTTTTT. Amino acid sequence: CASRSTSTGELFF.

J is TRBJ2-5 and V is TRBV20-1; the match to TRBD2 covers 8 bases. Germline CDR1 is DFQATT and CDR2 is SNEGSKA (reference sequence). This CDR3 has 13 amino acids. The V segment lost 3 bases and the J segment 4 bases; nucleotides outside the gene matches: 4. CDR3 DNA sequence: TGCAGTGCTAGGGGTCTAGCGGGAGAGACCCAGTACTTC. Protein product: CSARGLAGETQYF.

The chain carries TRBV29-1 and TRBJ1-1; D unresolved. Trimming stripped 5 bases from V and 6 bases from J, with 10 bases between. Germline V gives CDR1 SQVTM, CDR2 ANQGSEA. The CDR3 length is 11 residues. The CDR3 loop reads CSVTGWAEAFF. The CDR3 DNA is TGCAGCGTTACGGGGTGGGCTGAAGCTTTCTTT.

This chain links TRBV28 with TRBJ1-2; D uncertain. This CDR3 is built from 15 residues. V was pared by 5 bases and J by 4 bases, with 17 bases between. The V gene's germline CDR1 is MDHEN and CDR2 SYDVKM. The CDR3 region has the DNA TGTGCCAGCAGTCCAGAGCCCAGATACGGCTATGGCTACACCTTC. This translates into CASSPEPRYGYGYTF.

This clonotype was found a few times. CDR3 bases: TGCAGTGCTCCCCCGGGACTTGGCACAGATACGCAGTATTTT. It yields the protein CSAPPGLGTDTQYF. The J gene is TRBJ2-3, the V gene TRBV20-1, with D maybe TRBD2 (6 bases). The V gene lost 5 bases and the J gene lost 1 base, with 13 bases spanning the gap. The CDR3 is 14 residues long. Germline CDR1 DFQATT, CDR2 SNEGSKA (reference sequence).

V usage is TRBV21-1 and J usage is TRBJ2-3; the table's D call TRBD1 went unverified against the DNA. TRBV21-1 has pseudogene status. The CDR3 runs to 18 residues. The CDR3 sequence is CASSKPLRSGQGLHTQYF. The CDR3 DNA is TGTGCCAGCAGCAAACCTCTTCGGTCGGGACAGGGACTCCATACGCAGTATTTT.

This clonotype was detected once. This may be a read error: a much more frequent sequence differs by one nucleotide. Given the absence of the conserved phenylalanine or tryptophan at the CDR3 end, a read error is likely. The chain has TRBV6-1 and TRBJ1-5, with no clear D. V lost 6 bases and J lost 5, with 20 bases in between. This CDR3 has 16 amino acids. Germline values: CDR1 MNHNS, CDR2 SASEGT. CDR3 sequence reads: CASRGRAKGDDQPQHS. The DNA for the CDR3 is TGTGCCAGCAGAGGACGGGCCAAGGGAGACGATCAGCCCCAGCATTCT.

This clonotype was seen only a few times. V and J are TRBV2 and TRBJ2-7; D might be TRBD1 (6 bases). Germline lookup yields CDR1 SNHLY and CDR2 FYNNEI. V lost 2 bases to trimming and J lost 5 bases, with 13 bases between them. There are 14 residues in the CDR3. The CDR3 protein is CASSEWAGDNEQYF. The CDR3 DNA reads TGTGCCAGCAGTGAATGGGCAGGGGATAACGAGCAGTACTTC.

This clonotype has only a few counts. The CDR3, as DNA: TGCAGTGCTGCACAGACTAGCGGGACGCCCTCCTACAATGAGCAGTTCTTC. It encodes CSAAQTSGTPSYNEQFF. The chain employs TRBV20-1 and TRBJ2-1; 11 bases match TRBD2. J was trimmed by 0 bases and V by 5 bases; bases with no gene match: 9. The CDR3 extends over 17 amino acids. CDR1 is DFQATT, CDR2 SNEGSKA, per germline (reference sequence).

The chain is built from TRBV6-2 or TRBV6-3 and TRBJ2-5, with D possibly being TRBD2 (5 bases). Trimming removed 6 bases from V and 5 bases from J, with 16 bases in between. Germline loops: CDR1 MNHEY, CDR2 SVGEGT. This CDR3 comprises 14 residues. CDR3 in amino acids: CASRGRRSIETQYF. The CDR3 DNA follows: TGTGCCAGCAGGGGTCGGAGGTCGATTGAGACCCAGTACTTC.

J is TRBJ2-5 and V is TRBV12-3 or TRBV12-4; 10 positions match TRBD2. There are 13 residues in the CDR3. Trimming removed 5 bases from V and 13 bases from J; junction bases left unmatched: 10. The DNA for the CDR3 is TGTGCCAGCAGTCAAGCGGGGGGGCCTTTAAGGTACTTC. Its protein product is CASSQAGGPLRYF.

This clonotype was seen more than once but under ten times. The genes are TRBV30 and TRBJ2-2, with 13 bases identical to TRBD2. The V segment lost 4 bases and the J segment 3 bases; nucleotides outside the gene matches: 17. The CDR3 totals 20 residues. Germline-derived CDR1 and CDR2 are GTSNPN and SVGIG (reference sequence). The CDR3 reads CAWTLTPGLAGELYTGELFF. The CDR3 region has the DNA TGTGCCTGGACCCTCACCCCCGGACTAGCGGGAGAATTGTACACCGGGGAGCTGTTTTTT.

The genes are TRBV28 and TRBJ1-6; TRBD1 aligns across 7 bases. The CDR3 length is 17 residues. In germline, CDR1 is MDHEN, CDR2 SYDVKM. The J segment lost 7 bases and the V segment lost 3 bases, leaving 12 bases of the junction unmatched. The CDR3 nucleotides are TGTGCCAGCAGTTTTATAGAGAGGGGGCTGAGGAATTCACCCCTCCACTTT. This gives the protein CASSFIERGLRNSPLHF.

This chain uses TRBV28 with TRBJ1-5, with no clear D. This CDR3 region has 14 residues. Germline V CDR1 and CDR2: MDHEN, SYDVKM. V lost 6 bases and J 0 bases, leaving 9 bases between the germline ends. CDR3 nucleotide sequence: TGTGCCAGCAGGCAGCTATATAGCAATCAGCCCCAGCATTTT. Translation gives CASRQLYSNQPQHF.